These 27 T cell receptor beta chains were all obtained from the same sample, sequenced in a study of shared clonotypes between healthy human individuals. Some clones are missing from TCRdb's copy, which holds only in-frame ones; the method was immunoSEQ multiplex PCR. The table lists over 2 million clones, about nine tenths of them singletons. Sequencing was carried out using naive CD4+ T cells from PBMCs. Subset here: CD45RA+ positively selected. The receptor source for this set is a young man in good health. Some clones in this sample may be carry-over from other donors' samples.

V usage is TRBV2 and J usage is TRBJ2-3; 11 bases fit TRBD2. The CDR3 consists of 16 residues. V was pared by 6 bases and J by 0 bases, with 5 bases of the junction left unmatched. Per germline, CDR1 SNHLY and CDR2 FYNNEI. The chain's CDR3 is CASRAGLAASTDTQYF. The CDR3 region has the DNA TGTGCCAGCAGGGCGGGACTAGCGGCAAGCACAGATACGCAGTATTTT.

This chain uses TRBV27 with TRBJ1-2, with 11 positions matching TRBD1. Losses at the gene ends were 11 bases for V and 7 bases for J; bases not matched to a gene: 6. This CDR3 region has 12 residues. Per the germline V gene, CDR1 is MNHEY and CDR2 is SMNVEV (reference sequence). In DNA form, the CDR3 reads TGTGCCTCTTGGACAGGGGGCGTTGGCTACACCTTC. It yields the protein CASWTGGVGYTF.

This chain joins TRBV30 and TRBJ2-7; 10 bases fit TRBD2. Germline CDR1 is GTSNPN and CDR2 is SVGIG (reference sequence). CDR3 length: 13 amino acids. With V trimmed by 8 bases and J by 3 bases, 7 bases remained unmatched. CDR3 loop: CARRTSGHYEQYF. The CDR3 DNA sequence: TGTGCCCGCAGGACTAGCGGACACTACGAGCAGTACTTC. Full variable domain (outside the CDR3, taken from reference TRBV30 and TRBJ2-7): SQTIHQWPATLVQPVGSPLSLECTVEGTSNPNLYWYRQAAGRGLQLLFYSVGIGQISSEVPQNLSASRPQDRQFILSSKKLLLSDSGFYLCARRTSGHYEQYFGPGTRLTVT.

Points on this clone: This specimen includes other DNA sequences encoding the same CDR3. The chain carries TRBV30 and TRBJ2-5; D might be TRBD1 (5 bases). Germline assignment: CDR1 GTSNPN and CDR2 SVGIG (reference sequence). The V gene lost 3 bases and the J gene lost 5 bases, with 10 bases spanning the gap. This CDR3 is 12 amino acids long. CDR3 sequence reads: CAWSRVGETQYF. The DNA for the CDR3 is TGTGCCTGGAGCAGGGTGGGGGAGACCCAGTACTTC.

The chain recombines TRBV7-9 with TRBJ2-1, with D hard to call. The CDR3 covers 14 residues. Germline V lookup: CDR1 SEHNR, CDR2 FQNEAQ (reference sequence). With 8 bases removed from V and 3 bases from J, the gap between germline ends came to 14 bases. CDR3 in amino acids: CASRDSRVYNEQFF. DNA of the CDR3: TGTGCCAGCCGAGATTCAAGGGTCTACAATGAGCAGTTCTTC.

The gene calls are TRBV11-3 and TRBJ2-5; no clear D gene. The germline V gene has CDR1 SGHNT and CDR2 YENEEA. Deletions cut 5 bases from V and 5 bases from J, with 12 bases between. The CDR3 runs to 13 residues. CDR3 sequence: CASSPGPAETQYF. DNA for the CDR3: TGTGCCAGCAGCCCGGGCCCCGCGGAGACCCAGTACTTC.

V usage is TRBV7-9 and J usage is TRBJ2-7, with D perhaps given as TRBD1 or TRBD2 (5 bases each). V dropped 2 bases and J dropped 3 bases, with 11 bases sitting between them. The CDR3 has 14 residues. The V gene's germline CDR1 is SEHNR and CDR2 FQNEAQ (reference sequence). The CDR3 DNA is TGTGCCAGCAGCTTATCCAGGGAGAACTACGAGCAGTACTTC. Its translation is CASSLSRENYEQYF.

Only one count was recorded for this clone. The chain joins TRBV4-3 to TRBJ2-1; D might be TRBD2 (6 bases). Germline assignment: CDR1 LGHNA and CDR2 YSLEER. The CDR3 is 17 amino acids. Trimming removed 0 bases at V and 5 bases at J, with 17 bases between. CDR3 region: CASSQDKGTEEDNEQFF. The CDR3, as DNA: TGCGCCAGCAGCCAAGATAAGGGGACTGAGGAAGACAATGAGCAGTTCTTC.

Concerning this clone itself: Other DNA sequences in this specimen translate into the identical CDR3. The rearrangement links TRBV7-3 to TRBJ2-5, with TRBD1 identical over 7 bases. V dropped 5 bases and J dropped 2; count of bases not matched to a gene: 5. Per the germline V gene, CDR1 is SGHTA and CDR2 is FQGTGA. The length of the CDR3 is 14 residues. The CDR3 is CASSPGQPQETQYF. The DNA of the CDR3 is TGTGCCAGCAGCCCGGGACAGCCTCAAGAGACCCAGTACTTC.

The chain carries TRBV5-4 and TRBJ1-1; D not certain. CDR1 and CDR2 from the germline V gene are SGHNT and YYREEE (reference sequence). Between the trimmed V and J ends, which lost 5 bases and 5 bases, there was a span of 7 bases. The CDR3 loop spans 11 amino acids. CDR3 nucleotides: TGTGCCAGCAGTGGTGGAACTGAAGCTTTCTTT. Translated, it gives CASSGGTEAFF.

The genes are TRBV11-3 and TRBJ2-7, with D possibly TRBD2 on 5 matching bases. V was cut by 4 bases and J by 4 bases, with 11 bases left in between. This CDR3 is built from 13 residues. Germline lookup yields CDR1 SGHNT and CDR2 YENEEA. CDR3: CASSSEGGYEQYF. Written as DNA, the CDR3 is TGTGCCAGCAGCTCTGAGGGTGGGTACGAGCAGTACTTC.

J is TRBJ1-2 and V is TRBV27; the D gene is possibly TRBD1 (5 bases). This CDR3 contains 14 residues. V lost 3 bases and J 8 bases, leaving 16 bases between the germline ends. Germline CDR1 reads MNHEY; CDR2 reads SMNVEV (reference sequence). CDR3 DNA: TGTGCCAGCAGTTTCCGTACAGGTTCACCGGGCTACACCTTC. As protein: CASSFRTGSPGYTF.

The chain couples TRBV25-1 to TRBJ2-3; no definite D call. The CDR3 sequence is 14 residues long. V gave up 3 bases and J gave up 2 bases, with 9 bases separating them. The germline CDR1 and CDR2 sequences are MGHDK and SYGVNS. The CDR3 loop reads CASSDPSFTDTQYF. DNA of the CDR3: TGTGCCAGCAGTGACCCCTCGTTCACAGATACGCAGTATTTT. Complete variable domain (other parts from reference TRBV25-1 and TRBJ2-3): EADIYQTPRYLVIGTGKKITLECSQTMGHDKMYWYQQDPGMELHLIHYSYGVNSTEKGDLSSESTVSRIRTEHFPLTLESARPSHTSQYLCASSDPSFTDTQYFGPGTRLTVL.

This sequence joins TRBV29-1 and TRBJ2-5; TRBD2 matches 12 bases. J lost 5 bases, V lost 5 bases, and 9 bases had no gene match. Germline CDR1 is SQVTM and CDR2 is ANQGSEA. The length of the CDR3 is 15 residues. CDR3 region: CSVPRTSGMWETQYF. CDR3 DNA: TGCAGCGTTCCTAGGACTAGCGGGATGTGGGAGACCCAGTACTTC.

V usage is TRBV2 and J usage is TRBJ2-2; D gene ambiguous. The germline gives CDR1 SNHLY, CDR2 FYNNEI. Trimming left V 7 bases short and J 5 bases short, with 8 bases between. The CDR3 sequence is 12 residues long. The CDR3 loop is CASTAETGELFF. DNA for the CDR3: TGTGCCAGCACTGCCGAGACCGGGGAGCTGTTTTTT.

The genes are TRBV11-2 and TRBJ2-3, with D perhaps matching TRBD1 (6 bases). V was pared by 6 bases and J by 3 bases, with 19 bases between. Germline CDR1 and CDR2: SGHAT and FQNNGV. This CDR3 spans 16 amino acids. The DNA of the CDR3 is TGTGCCAGCAGAAGATACAGGGATGGTATGACAGATACGCAGTATTTT. As protein: CASRRYRDGMTDTQYF.

The J gene is TRBJ2-3, the V gene TRBV5-1, with 11 bases fitting TRBD2. With 4 bases clipped from V and 1 base from J, the junction kept 5 bases outside the gene matches. This CDR3 has 16 residues. Germline loops: CDR1 SGHRS, CDR2 YFSETQ. CDR3 region: CASSAGTSGRTDTQYF. CDR3 coding DNA: TGCGCCAGCAGCGCAGGGACTAGCGGACGCACAGATACGCAGTATTTT. The full variable domain, in which reference TRBV5-1 and TRBJ2-3 provide the parts outside the CDR3, is KAGVTQTPRYLIKTRGQQVTLSCSPISGHRSVSWYQQTPGQGLQFLFEYFSETQRNKGNFPGRFSGRQFSNSRSEMNVSTLELGDSALYLCASSAGTSGRTDTQYFGPGTRLTVL.

This sequence joins TRBV2 and TRBJ2-7, with 11 bases identical to TRBD1. Per the germline V gene, CDR1 is SNHLY and CDR2 is FYNNEI. The CDR3 runs to 21 residues. The V and J ends lost 5 bases and 5 bases, in that order; junction bases with no gene match: 26. The CDR3, as DNA: TGTGCCAGCAGTCGTCCGCCGGGGGGGACAGGGGGACCCGAGCTCCTGAACGAGCAGTACTTC. Protein product: CASSRPPGGTGGPELLNEQYF.

The V call is TRBV9, the J call TRBJ2-2; D gene ambiguous. The ends were cut back, 3 bases at V and 0 bases at J, with 9 bases in the middle. Germline V lookup: CDR1 SGDLS, CDR2 YYNGEE. This CDR3 has 15 amino acids. CDR3 bases: TGTGCCAGCAGCGGTAGGACCACGAACACCGGGGAGCTGTTTTTT. Its protein is CASSGRTTNTGELFF.

Concerning this clone: The same CDR3 arises from other DNA sequences in this sample as well. The chain joins TRBV30 to TRBJ2-7; D unclear. Germline CDR1 GTSNPN, CDR2 SVGIG (reference sequence). The CDR3 has 11 residues. V was pared by 0 bases and J by 4 bases, with 4 bases between. CDR3 protein: CAWSVRYEQYF. In nucleotides, the CDR3 is TGTGCCTGGAGTGTACGTTACGAGCAGTACTTC. Drawing the rest from reference TRBV30 and TRBJ2-7, the complete variable domain is SQTIHQWPATLVQPVGSPLSLECTVEGTSNPNLYWYRQAAGRGLQLLFYSVGIGQISSEVPQNLSASRPQDRQFILSSKKLLLSDSGFYLCAWSVRYEQYFGPGTRLTVT.

The CDR3 DNA sequence: TGTGCCAGTAGGAAAAATCTCGGACTAGCGCAATCGCTGGGGGCCGGGGAGCTGTTTTTT. Its translation: CASRKNLGLAQSLGAGELFF. V usage is TRBV19 and J usage is TRBJ2-2, with TRBD2 matching 9 bases. With 6 bases clipped from V and 6 bases from J, the junction kept 23 bases outside the gene matches. Germline V gene data show CDR1 as LNHDA and CDR2 as SQIVND (reference sequence). The length of the CDR3 is 20 residues. The full variable domain, with the rest looked up from reference TRBV19 and TRBJ2-2, is DGGITQSPKYLFRKEGQNVTLSCEQNLNHDAMYWYRQDPGQGLRLIYYSQIVNDFQKGDIAEGYSVSREKKESFPLTVTSAQKNPTAFYLCASRKNLGLAQSLGAGELFFGEGSRLTVL.

The chain carries TRBV7-6 and TRBJ1-5; 7 bases are shared with TRBD1. Unmatched junction bases numbered 4, after V lost 3 bases and J lost 5 bases. CDR3 length: 14 residues. Germline CDR1 SGHVS, CDR2 FNYEAQ. The CDR3 nucleotides read TGTGCCAGCAGCTTCTCAGGGGGTGATCAGCCCCAGCATTTT. This encodes CASSFSGGDQPQHF.

This clone was seen a single time. The DNA of the CDR3 is TGCGCCAGCAGCTCCGGGACTAGCACCCAAGCGAGGGCCGAGCAGTACTTC. This sequence encodes CASSSGTSTQARAEQYF. J is TRBJ2-7 and V is TRBV5-1; 9 nucleotides line up with TRBD2. Per the germline V gene, CDR1 is SGHRS and CDR2 is YFSETQ. The CDR3 is 17 residues long. With 3 bases clipped from V and 6 bases from J, the junction kept 16 bases outside the gene matches.

This clone was found once. V and J are TRBV19 and TRBJ2-2; weak D call: TRBD2 (6 bases). The CDR3 covers 13 residues. From germline, CDR1 is LNHDA and CDR2 SQIVND (reference sequence). V lost 6 bases and J lost 4, with 9 bases in between. The CDR3: CASSGSGTGELFF. CDR3 nucleotide sequence: TGTGCCAGTAGCGGGAGCGGCACCGGGGAGCTGTTTTTT.

Turning to this clone: This specimen includes other DNA sequences encoding the same CDR3. V gene TRBV7-9 combines with J gene TRBJ2-2; TRBD1 aligns across 7 bases. This CDR3 has 15 amino acids. The ends lost 3 bases at V and 0 bases at J; junction bases unmatched: 1. Germline V gives CDR1 SEHNR, CDR2 FQNEAQ (reference sequence). The DNA for the CDR3 is TGTGCCAGCAGCTTCGGGACAGCGAACACCGGGGAGCTGTTTTTT. This encodes CASSFGTANTGELFF.

J is TRBJ1-2 and V is TRBV6-1, with 10 nucleotides matching TRBD1. The V and J ends lost 6 bases and 4 bases, in that order; junction bases with no gene match: 5. The CDR3 sequence is 14 residues long. Germline V gene data show CDR1 as MNHNS and CDR2 as SASEGT. The CDR3 DNA reads TGTGCCAGCAGAGAGACAGGGGGCCCCTATGGCTACACCTTC. It yields the protein CASRETGGPYGYTF.

V and J are TRBV5-1 and TRBJ1-2; 10 bases fit TRBD1. Trimming removed 4 bases from V and 6 bases from J; junction bases left unmatched: 12. Per the germline V gene, CDR1 is SGHRS and CDR2 is YFSETQ. There are 16 residues in the CDR3. The CDR3 region has the DNA TGCGCCAGCAGCCCCACAGGACAGGGGGGTATCGATGGCTACACCTTC. Translated, it gives CASSPTGQGGIDGYTF.